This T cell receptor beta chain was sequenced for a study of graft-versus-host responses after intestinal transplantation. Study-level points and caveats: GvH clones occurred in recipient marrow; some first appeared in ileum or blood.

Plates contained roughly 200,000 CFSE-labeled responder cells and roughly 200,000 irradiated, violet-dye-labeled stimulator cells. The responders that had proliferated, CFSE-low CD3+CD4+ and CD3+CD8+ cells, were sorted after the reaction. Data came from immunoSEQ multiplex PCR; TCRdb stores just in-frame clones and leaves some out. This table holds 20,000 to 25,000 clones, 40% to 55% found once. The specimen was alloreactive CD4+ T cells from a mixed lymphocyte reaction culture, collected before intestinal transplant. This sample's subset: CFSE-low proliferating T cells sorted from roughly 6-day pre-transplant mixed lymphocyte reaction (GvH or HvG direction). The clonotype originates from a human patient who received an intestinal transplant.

The CDR3 loop is CASSKHPGTGYEQYF. The CDR3 coding sequence is TGTGCCAGCAGCAAACACCCCGGGACAGGATACGAGCAGTACTTC. The chain has TRBV7-8 and TRBJ2-7; 8 bases map to TRBD1. With 5 bases clipped from V and 4 bases from J, the junction kept 10 bases outside the gene matches. Germline CDR1 reads SGHVS; CDR2 reads FQNEAQ. This CDR3 comprises 15 residues.